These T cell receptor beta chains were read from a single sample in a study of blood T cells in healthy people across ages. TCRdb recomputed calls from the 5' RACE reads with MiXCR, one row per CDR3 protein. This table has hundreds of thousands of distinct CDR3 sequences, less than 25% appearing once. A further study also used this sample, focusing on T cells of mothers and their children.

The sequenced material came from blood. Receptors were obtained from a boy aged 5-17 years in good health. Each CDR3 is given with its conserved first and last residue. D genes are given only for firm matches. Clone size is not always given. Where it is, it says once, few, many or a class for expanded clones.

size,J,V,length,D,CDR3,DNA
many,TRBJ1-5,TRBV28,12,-,CASGDSNQPQHF,TGTGCCAGCGGTGATAGCAATCAGCCCCAGCATTTT
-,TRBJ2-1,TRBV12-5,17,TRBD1,CASGLDRGRGNSNEQFF,TGTGCTAGTGGTCTGGACAGGGGAAGGGGTAATAGTAATGAGCAGTTCTTC
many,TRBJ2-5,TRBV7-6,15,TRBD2,CATGGGVGAQETQYF,TGTGCCACTGGGGGAGGGGTTGGGGCCCAAGAGACCCAGTACTTC
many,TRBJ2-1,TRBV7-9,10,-,CASSLGEQFF,TGTGCCAGCAGCTTGGGTGAGCAGTTCTTC
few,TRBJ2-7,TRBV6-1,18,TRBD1,CASNVRPVKGQGGHEQYF,TGTGCCAGCAACGTACGACCTGTAAAGGGACAGGGAGGACACGAGCAGTACTTC
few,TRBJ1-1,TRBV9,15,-,CASSVGKGLGTEAFF,TGTGCCAGCAGCGTAGGGAAGGGGCTGGGCACTGAAGCTTTCTTT
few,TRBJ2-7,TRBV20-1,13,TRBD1,CSALPGTDYEQYF,TGCAGTGCACTGCCCGGGACAGACTACGAGCAGTACTTC
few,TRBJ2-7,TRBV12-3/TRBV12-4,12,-,CASTYSGSEQYF,TGTGCCAGCACATACTCGGGGTCCGAGCAGTACTTC
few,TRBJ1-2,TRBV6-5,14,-,CASSYSTGFYGYTF,TGTGCCAGCAGTTACTCGACCGGATTCTATGGCTACACCTTC
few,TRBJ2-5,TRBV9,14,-,CASSVGQRQETQYF,TGTGCCAGCAGCGTAGGCCAGCGGCAAGAGACCCAGTACTTC
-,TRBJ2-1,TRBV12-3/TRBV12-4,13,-,CASRQQGPSEQFF,TGTGCCAGCAGGCAACAGGGCCCCAGTGAGCAGTTCTTC
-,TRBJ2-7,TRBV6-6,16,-,CASSYARNSGPYEQYF,TGTGCCAGCAGTTACGCGCGGAACTCCGGCCCCTACGAGCAGTACTTC
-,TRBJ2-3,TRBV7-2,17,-,CASSLALGGTSTDTQYF,TGTGCCAGCAGCTTAGCTCTAGGGGGGACTAGCACAGATACGCAGTATTTT
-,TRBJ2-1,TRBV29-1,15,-,CSVAHRVVGGNEQFF,TGCAGCGTTGCACACAGGGTTGTTGGGGGGAATGAGCAGTTCTTC
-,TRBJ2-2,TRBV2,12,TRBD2,CASRLAGIELFF,TGTGCCAGCCGACTAGCGGGAATTGAGCTGTTTTTT
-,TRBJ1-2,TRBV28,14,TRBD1,CASRTGGAHYGYTF,TGTGCCAGCAGGACAGGGGGCGCGCACTATGGCTACACCTTC
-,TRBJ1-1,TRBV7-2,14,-,CASQSGRGIGEASF,TGTGCCAGTCAATCTGGGCGGGGGATAGGTGAAGCTTCCTTT
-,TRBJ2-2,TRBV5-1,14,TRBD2,CASSGGLNTGELFF,TGCGCCAGTAGCGGGGGCCTCAACACCGGGGAGCTGTTTTTT
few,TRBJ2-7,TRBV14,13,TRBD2,CASSQFGGYEQYF,TGTGCCAGCAGCCAATTCGGGGGGTACGAGCAGTACTTC
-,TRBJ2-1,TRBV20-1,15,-,CSAYNLGLSYNEQFF,TGCAGTGCCTATAACCTAGGACTCTCCTACAATGAGCAGTTCTTC
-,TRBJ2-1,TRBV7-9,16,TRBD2,CASSFQRAGAYNEQFF,TGTGCCAGCAGTTTCCAACGAGCGGGGGCCTACAATGAGCAGTTCTTC
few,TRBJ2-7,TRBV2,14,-,CASSPKFDRYEQYF,TGTGCCAGCAGTCCTAAATTCGACAGATACGAGCAGTACTTC
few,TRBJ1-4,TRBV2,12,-,CASRRRGEKLFF,TGTGCCAGCAGGCGGAGGGGTGAAAAACTGTTTTTT
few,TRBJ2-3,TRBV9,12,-,CASSVAGNAQYF,TGTGCCAGCAGCGTGGCGGGGAATGCGCAGTATTTT
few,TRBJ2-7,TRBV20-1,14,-,CSALFSGLTYEQYF,TGCAGTGCTCTATTTTCAGGCCTTACCTACGAGCAGTACTTC
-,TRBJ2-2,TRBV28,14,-,CASSLKVETGELFF,TGTGCCAGCAGTTTAAAGGTGGAAACCGGGGAGCTGTTTTTT